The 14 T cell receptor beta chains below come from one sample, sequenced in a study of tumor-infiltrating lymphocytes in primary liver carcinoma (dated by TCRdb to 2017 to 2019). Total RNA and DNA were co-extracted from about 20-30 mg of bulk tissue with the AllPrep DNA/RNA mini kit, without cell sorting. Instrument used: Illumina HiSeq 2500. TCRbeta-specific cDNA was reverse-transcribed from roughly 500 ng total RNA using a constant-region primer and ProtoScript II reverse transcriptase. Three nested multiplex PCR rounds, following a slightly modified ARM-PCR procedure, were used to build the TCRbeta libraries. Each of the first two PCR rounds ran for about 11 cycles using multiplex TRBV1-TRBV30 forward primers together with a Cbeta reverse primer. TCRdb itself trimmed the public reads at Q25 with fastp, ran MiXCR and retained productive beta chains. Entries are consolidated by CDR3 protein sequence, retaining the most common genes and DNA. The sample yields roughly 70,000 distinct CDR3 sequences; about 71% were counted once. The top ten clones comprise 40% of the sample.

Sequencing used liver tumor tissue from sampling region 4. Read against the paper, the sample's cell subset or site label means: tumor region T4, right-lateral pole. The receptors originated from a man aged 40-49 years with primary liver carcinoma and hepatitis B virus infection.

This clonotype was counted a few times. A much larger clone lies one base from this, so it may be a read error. Written as DNA, the CDR3 is TGTGTCAGCAGTTACTCGACGTCAGGGATCGCCAAAAACATTCAGTACTTC. Translation: CVSSYSTSGIAKNIQYF. This chain joins TRBV6-6 and TRBJ2-4; maybe TRBD1 (5 bases). Germline V CDR1 and CDR2: MNHNY, SVGAGI (reference sequence). This CDR3 contains 17 residues.

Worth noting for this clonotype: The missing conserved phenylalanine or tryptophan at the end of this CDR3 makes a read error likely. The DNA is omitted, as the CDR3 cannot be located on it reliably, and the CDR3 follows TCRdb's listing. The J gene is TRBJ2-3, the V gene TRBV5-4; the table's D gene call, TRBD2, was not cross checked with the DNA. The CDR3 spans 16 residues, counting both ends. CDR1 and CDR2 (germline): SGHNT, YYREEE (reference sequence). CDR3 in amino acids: CASSLLAGGPTDTRYL.

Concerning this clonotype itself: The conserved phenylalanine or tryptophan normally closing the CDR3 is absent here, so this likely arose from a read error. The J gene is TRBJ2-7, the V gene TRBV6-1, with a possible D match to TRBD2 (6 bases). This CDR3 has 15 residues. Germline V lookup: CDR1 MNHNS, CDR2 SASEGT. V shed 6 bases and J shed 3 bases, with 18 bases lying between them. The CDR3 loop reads CASRVVGLGSYEQYL. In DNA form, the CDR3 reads TGTGCCAGCAGGGTCGTGGGACTTGGAAGCTACGAGCAGTACCTC.

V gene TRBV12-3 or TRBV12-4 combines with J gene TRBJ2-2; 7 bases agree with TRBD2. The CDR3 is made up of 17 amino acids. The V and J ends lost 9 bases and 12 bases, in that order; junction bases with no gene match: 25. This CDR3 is CASSIVGTGRNTRKLFF. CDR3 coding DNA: TGTGCCAGTAGTATCGTGGGTACCGGGAGGAACACCCGGAAGCTGTTTTTT.

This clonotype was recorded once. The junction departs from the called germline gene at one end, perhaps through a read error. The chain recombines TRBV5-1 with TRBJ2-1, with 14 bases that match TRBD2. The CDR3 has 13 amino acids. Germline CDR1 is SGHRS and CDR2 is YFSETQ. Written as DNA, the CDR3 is TGCGTCAGCAGCTTGGGACTAGCGGGAGAGGAGTTCTTC. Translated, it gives CVSSLGLAGEEFF. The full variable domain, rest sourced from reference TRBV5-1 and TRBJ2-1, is KAGVTQTPRYLIKTRGQQVTLSCSPISGHRSVSWYQQTPGQGLQFLFEYFSETQRNKGNFPGRFSGRQFSNSRSEMNVSTLELGDSALYLCVSSLGLAGEEFFGPGTRLTVL.

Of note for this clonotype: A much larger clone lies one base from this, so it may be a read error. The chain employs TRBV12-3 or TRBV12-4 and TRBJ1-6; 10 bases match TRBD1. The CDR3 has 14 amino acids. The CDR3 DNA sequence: TGTGCCAGCAGCTCCGGGACAGGGGATTCACCCCTCAACTTT. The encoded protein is CASSSGTGDSPLNF.

The CDR3 DNA sequence: TGTGCCAACAATTTTTCAGGGGCCGCTGAAGCTTTCTTT. As protein: CANNFSGAAEAFF. J is TRBJ1-1 and V is TRBV12-3 or TRBV12-4; the D gene is possibly TRBD1 (6 bases). CDR3 size: 13 residues. V lost 10 bases and J lost 6, with 18 bases in between.

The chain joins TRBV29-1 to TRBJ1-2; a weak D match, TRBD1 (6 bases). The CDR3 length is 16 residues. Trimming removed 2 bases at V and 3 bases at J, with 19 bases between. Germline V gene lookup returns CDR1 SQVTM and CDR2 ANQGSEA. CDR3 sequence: CSVEKSQGNGDYGYTF. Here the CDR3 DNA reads TGCAGCGTTGAAAAAAGTCAGGGGAACGGGGACTATGGCTACACCTTC.

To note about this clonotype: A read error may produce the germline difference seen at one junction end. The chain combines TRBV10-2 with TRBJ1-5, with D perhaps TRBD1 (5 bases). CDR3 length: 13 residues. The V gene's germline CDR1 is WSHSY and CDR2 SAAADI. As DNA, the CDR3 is TGCACCAGCAGTGGGGGGAACAATGAGCCCCAGCATTTT. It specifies CTSSGGNNEPQHF.

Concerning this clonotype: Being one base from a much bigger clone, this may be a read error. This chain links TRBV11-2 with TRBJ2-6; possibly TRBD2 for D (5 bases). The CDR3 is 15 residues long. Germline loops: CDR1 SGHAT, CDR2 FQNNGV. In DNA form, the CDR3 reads TGTGACACCAAGCGGCCGCGCTGTGGGGCCAACGTCCTGACTTTC. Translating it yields CDTKRPRCGANVLTF. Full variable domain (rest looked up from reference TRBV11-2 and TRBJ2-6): EAGVAQSPRYKIIEKRQSVAFWCNPISGHATLYWYQQILGQGPKLLIQFQNNGVVDDSQLPKDRFSAERLKGVDSTLKIQPAKLEDSAVYLCDTKRPRCGANVLTFGAGSRLTVL.

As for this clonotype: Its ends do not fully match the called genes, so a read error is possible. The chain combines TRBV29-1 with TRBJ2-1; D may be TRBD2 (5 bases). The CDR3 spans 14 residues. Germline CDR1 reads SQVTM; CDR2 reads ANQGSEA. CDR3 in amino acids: CSVLVKEVTNEQFF. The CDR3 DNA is TGCAGCGTTCTGGTAAAGGAGGTGACCAATGAGCAATTCTTC.

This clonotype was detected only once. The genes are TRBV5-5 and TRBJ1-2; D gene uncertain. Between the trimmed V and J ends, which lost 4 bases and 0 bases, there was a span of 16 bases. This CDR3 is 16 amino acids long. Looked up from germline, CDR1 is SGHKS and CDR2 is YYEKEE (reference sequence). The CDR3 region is CASSPHPGRTNYGYTF. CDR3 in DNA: TGTGCCAGCAGCCCTCATCCGGGCAGAACTAACTATGGCTACACCTTC.

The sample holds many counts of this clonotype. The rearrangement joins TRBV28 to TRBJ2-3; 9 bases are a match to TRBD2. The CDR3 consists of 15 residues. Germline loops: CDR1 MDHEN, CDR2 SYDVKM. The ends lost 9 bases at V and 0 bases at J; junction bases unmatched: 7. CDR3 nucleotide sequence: TGTGCCAGTTCTATAGCGGGAGACAGCACAGATACGCAGTATTTT. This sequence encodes CASSIAGDSTDTQYF.

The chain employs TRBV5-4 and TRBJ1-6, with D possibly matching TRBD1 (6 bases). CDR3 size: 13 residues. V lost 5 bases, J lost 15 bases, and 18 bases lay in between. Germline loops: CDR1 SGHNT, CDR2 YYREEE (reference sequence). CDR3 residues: CASRIEPEGVLHF. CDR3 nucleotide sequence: TGTGCCAGCAGAATAGAGCCGGAGGGGGTCCTCCACTTT.